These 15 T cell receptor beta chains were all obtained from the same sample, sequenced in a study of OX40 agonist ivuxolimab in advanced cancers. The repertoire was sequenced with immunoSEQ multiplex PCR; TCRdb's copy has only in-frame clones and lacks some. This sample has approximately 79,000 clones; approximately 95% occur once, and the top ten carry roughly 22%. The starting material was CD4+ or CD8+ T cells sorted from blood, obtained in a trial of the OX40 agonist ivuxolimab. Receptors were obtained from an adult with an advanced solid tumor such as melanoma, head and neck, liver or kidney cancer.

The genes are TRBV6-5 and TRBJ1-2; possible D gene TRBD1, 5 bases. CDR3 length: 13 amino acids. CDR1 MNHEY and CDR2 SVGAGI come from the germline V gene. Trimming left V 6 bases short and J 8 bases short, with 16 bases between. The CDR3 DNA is TGTGCCAGCAGCCTCCGGGACCCCATGGGCTACACCTTC. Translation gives CASSLRDPMGYTF.

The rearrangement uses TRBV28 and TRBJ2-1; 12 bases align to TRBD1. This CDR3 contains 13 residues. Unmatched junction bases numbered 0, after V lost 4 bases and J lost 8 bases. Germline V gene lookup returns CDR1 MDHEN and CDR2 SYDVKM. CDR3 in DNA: TGTGCCAGCAGTTGGGACAGGGGGCATGAGCAGTTCTTC. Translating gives CASSWDRGHEQFF.

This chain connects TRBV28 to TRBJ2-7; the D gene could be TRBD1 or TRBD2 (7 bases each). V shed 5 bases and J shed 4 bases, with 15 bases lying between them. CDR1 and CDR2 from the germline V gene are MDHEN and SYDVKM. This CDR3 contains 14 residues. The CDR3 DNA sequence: TGTGCCAGCAGTCAGGGGGGGACTTGGTACGAGCAGTACTTC. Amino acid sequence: CASSQGGTWYEQYF.

The CDR3 DNA is TGTGCCAGCAGCAGCCGGCCGGACAGGGGGGCTTTCTTT. Its protein is CASSSRPDRGAFF. This chain links TRBV7-2 with TRBJ1-1, with 10 bases that match TRBD1. The CDR3 sequence is 13 residues long. Germline loops: CDR1 SGHTA, CDR2 FQGNSA. V shed 5 bases and J 11 bases; nucleotides not matched to a gene: 8.

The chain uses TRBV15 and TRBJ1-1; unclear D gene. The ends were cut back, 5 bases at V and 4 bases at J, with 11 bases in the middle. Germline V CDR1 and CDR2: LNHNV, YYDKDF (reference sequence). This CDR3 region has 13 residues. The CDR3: CATSPRRSTEAFF. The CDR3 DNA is TGTGCCACCAGCCCTAGACGTAGCACTGAAGCTTTCTTT. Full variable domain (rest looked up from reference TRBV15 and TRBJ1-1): DAMVIQNPRYQVTQFGKPVTLSCSQTLNHNVMYWYQQKSSQAPKLLFHYYDKDFNNEADTPDNFQSRRPNTSFCFLDIRSPGLGDTAMYLCATSPRRSTEAFFGQGTRLTVV.

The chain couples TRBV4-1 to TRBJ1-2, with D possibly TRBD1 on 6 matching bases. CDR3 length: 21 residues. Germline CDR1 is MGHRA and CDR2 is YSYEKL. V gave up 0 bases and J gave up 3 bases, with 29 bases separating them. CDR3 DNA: TGCGCCAGCAGCCAAGATTCTCCCGGCGGCAGGGGAGTTCCAGTTCACTATGGCTACACCTTC. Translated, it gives CASSQDSPGGRGVPVHYGYTF.

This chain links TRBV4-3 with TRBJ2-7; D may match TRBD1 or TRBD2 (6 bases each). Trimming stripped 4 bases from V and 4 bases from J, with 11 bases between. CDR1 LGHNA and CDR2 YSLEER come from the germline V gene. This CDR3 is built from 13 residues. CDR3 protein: CASSRGGTYEQYF. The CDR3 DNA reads TGCGCCAGCAGCCGCGGCGGGACATACGAGCAGTACTTC.

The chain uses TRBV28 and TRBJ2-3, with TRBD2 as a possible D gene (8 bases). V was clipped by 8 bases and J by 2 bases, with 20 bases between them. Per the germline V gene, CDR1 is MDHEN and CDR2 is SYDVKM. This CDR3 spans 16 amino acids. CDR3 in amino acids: CASWRGLAGLTDTQYF. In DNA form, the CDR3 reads TGTGCCAGCTGGAGGGGGCTAGCGGGCCTCACAGATACGCAGTATTTT.

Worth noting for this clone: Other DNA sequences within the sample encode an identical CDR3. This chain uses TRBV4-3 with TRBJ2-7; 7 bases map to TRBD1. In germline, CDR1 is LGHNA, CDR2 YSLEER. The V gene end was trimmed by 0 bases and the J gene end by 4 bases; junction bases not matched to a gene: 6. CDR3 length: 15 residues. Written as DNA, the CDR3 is TGCGCCAGCAGCCAAGATCCCGGGACAGCTTACGAGCAGTACTTC. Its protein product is CASSQDPGTAYEQYF.

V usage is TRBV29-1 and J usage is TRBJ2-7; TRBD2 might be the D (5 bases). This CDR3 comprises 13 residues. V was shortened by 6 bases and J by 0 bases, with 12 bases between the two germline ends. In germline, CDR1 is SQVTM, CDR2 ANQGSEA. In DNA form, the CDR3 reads TGCAGCGTAGTGGACTTCCGCTCCTACGAGCAGTACTTC. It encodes CSVVDFRSYEQYF.

The CDR3 nucleotides read TGTGCCAGCAGCTTAGGATATGGAGGGGTGGAGACCCAGTACTTC. It codes for CASSLGYGGVETQYF. The chain combines TRBV7-9 with TRBJ2-5; D is perhaps TRBD2 (6 bases). Germline V gives CDR1 SEHNR, CDR2 FQNEAQ (reference sequence). The CDR3 extends over 15 amino acids. Trimming left V 1 base short and J 5 bases short, with 14 bases between.

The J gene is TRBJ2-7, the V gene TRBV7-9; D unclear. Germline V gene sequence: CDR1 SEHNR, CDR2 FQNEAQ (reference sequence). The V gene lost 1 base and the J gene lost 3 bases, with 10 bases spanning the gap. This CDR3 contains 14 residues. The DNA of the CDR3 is TGTGCCAGCAGCTTAGGGGTTTCCGACTACGAGCAGTACTTC. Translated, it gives CASSLGVSDYEQYF.

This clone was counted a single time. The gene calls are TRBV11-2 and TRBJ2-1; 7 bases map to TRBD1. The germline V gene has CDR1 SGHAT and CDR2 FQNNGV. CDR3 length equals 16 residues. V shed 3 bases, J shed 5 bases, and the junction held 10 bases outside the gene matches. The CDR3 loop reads CASSFLQGIGDNEQFF. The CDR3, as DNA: TGTGCCAGCAGCTTTTTACAGGGGATCGGCGACAATGAGCAGTTCTTC.

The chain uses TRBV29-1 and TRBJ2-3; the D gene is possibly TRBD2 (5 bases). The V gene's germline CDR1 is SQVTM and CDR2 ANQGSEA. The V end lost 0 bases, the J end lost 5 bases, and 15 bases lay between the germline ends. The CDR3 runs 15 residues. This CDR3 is CSVEDRGSKGDTQYF. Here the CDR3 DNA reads TGCAGCGTTGAAGATCGGGGTAGCAAGGGAGATACGCAGTATTTT.

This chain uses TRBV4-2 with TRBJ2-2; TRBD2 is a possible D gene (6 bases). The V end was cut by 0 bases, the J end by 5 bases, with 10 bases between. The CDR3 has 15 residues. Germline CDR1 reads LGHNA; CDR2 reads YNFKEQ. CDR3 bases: TGTGCCAGCAGCCAAGAGGGGGGAGCGACCGGGGAGCTGTTTTTT. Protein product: CASSQEGGATGELFF.